This T cell receptor (beta chain) was retrieved from a study of blood T cell repertoires in COVID-19. The wider study: The United States, Italy and Spain supplied acute and convalescent COVID-19 samples. T cells, B-cell-depleted T cells, or PBMCs supplied cDNA or gDNA.

This CDR3 has 15 residues. CDR1 and CDR2 (germline): MNHNS, SASEGT. J lost 2 bases, V lost 3 bases, and 4 bases had no gene match. Source study methods: Amplification of reference gene primers was used by the study to estimate nucleated cell counts. Here immunoSEQ multiplex PCR was the method, and the copy in TCRdb shows in-frame clones only, minus some. Clone size and the V and J calls come from that table; the DNA yielded D and trimming. The sample carries more than 150,000 clones, approximately 87% recorded once. The J gene is TRBJ1-5, the V gene TRBV6-1; 7 positions match TRBD1. Source material: peripheral blood. The sequence was collected from a man between 65 and 85 years old with active or convalescent COVID-19. CDR3 nucleotide sequence: TGTGCCAGCAGTGACGAGGGACAGCGCAATCAGCCCCAGCATTTT. Translated: CASSDEGQRNQPQHF.